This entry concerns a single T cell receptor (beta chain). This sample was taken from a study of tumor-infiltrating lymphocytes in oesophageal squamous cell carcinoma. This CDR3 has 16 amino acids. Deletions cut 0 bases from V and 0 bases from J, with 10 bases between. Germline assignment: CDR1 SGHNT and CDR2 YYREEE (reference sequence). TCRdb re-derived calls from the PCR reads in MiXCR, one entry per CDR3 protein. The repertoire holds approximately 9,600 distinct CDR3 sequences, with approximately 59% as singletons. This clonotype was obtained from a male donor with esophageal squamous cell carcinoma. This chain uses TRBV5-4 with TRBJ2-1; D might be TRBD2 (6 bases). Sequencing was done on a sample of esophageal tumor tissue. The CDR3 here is CASSLAGSSSYNEQFF. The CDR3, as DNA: TGTGCCAGCAGCTTGGCCGGGAGTAGCTCCTACAATGAGCAGTTCTTC.